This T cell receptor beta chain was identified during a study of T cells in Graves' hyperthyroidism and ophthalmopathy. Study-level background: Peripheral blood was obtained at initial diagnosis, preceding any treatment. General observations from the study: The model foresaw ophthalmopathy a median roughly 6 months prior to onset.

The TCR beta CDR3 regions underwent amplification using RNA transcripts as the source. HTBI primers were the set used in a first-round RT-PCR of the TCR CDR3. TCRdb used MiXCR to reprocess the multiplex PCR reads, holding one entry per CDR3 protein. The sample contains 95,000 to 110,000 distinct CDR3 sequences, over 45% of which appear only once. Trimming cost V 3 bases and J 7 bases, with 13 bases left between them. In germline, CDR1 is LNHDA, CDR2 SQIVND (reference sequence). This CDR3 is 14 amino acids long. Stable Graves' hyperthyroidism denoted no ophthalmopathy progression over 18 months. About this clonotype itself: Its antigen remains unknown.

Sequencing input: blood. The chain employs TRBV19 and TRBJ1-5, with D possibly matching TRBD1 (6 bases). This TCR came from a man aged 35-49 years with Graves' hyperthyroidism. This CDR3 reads CASSILGGGQPQHF. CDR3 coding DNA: TGTGCCAGTAGTATTCTGGGCGGGGGCCAGCCCCAGCATTTT. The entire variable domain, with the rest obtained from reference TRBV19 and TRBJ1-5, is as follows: DGGITQSPKYLFRKEGQNVTLSCEQNLNHDAMYWYRQDPGQGLRLIYYSQIVNDFQKGDIAEGYSVSREKKESFPLTVTSAQKNPTAFYLCASSILGGGQPQHFGDGTRLSIL.